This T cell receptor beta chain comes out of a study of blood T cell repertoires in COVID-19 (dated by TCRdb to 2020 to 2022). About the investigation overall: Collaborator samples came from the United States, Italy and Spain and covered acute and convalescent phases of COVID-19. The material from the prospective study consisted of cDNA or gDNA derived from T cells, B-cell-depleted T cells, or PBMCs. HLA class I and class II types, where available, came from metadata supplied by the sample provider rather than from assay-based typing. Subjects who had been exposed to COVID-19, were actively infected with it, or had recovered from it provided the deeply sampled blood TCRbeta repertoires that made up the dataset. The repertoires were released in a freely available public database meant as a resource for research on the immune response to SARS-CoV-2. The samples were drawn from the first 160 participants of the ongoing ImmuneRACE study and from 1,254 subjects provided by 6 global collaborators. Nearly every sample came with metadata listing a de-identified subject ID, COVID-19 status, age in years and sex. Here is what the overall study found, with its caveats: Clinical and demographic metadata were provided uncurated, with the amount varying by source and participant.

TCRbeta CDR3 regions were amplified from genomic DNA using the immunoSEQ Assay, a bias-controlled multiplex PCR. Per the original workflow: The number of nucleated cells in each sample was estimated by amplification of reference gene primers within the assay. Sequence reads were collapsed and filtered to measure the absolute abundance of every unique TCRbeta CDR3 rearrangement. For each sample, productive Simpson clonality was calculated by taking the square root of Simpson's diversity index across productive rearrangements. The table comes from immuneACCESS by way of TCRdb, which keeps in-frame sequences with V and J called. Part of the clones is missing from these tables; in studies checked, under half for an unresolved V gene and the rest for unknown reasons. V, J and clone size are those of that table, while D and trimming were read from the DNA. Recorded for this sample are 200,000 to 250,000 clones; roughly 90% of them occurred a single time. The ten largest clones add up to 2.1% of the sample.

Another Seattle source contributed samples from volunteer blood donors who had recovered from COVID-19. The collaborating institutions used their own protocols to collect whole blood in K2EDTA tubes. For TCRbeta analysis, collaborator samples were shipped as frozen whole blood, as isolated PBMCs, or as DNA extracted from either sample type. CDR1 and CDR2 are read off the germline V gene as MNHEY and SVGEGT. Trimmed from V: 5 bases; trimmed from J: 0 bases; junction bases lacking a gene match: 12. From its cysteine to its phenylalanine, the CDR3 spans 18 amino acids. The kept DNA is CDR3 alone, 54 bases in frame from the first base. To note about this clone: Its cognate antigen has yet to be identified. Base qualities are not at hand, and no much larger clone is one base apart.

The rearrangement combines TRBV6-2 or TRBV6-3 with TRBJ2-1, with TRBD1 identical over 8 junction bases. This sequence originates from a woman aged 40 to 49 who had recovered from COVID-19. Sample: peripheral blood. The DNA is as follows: TGTGCCAGCAGTACCGAGGACAGGGCATCCCACTCCTACAATGAGCAGTTCTTC. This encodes CASSTEDRASHSYNEQFF.